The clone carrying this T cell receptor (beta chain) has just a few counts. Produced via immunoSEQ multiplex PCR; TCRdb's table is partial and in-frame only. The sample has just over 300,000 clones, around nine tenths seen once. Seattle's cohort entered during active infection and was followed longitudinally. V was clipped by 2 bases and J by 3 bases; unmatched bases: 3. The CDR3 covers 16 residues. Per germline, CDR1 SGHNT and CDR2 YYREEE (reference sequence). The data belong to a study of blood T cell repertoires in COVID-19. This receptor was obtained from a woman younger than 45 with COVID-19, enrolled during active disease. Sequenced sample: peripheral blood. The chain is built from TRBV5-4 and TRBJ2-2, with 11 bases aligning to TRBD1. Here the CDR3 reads CASSFRTGGDTGELFF. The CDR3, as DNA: TGTGCCAGCAGCTTCAGGACAGGGGGCGACACCGGGGAGCTGTTTTTT.